The source of this T cell receptor (beta chain) is a study of regulatory T cells in long-lasting Graves disease. Germline-derived CDR1 and CDR2 are SEHNR and FQNEAQ (reference sequence). This CDR3 is 13 amino acids long. V was pared by 3 bases and J by 4 bases, with 8 bases between. Researchers made TCR beta libraries by using iRepertoire HTBI primers and running Arm-PCR on CDR3 regions. Via MiXCR, TCRdb re-called the multiplex PCR reads, giving one row per CDR3 protein. Of approximately 540,000 distinct CDR3 sequences in the sample, around 12% were seen once. Study conclusions and caveats: Reduced TCR diversity was observed in persistent Graves' patients versus newly diagnosed patients. Persistent disease was associated with favored TRBV28 usage and with favored use of TRBJ1-2 and TRBJ2-5. Those with persistent disease had in common more public clonotypes (about 2,700) than new patients (approximately 1,000).

As for time point: newly diagnosed GD, antithyroid drugs for less than 3 months. Isolated PBMC RNA provided the starting material for the TCR library. Many counts were recorded for this clonotype. Its matching antigen is unknown. The same sample was also studied in work on T cells in Graves' hyperthyroidism and ophthalmopathy. That work states: A lack of ophthalmopathy progression within 18 months defined stable Graves' hyperthyroidism.

Sequencing was performed on peripheral blood mononuclear cells (PBMCs), taken at new diagnosis, from a patient treated with antithyroid drugs. The chain has TRBV7-9 and TRBJ2-3; D unresolved. This TCR was sampled from a woman under 40 with Graves disease. The CDR3 loop reads CASSFRWADTQYF. In DNA form, the CDR3 reads TGTGCCAGCAGCTTTAGGTGGGCAGATACGCAGTATTTT.